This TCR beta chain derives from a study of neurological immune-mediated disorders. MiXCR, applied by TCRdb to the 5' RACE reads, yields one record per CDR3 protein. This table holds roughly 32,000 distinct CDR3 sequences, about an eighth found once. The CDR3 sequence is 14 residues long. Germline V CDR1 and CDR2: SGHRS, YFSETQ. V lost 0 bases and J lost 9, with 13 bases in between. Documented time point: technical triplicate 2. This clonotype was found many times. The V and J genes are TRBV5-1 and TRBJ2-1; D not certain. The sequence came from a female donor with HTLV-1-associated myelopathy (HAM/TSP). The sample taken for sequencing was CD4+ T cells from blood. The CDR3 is CASSLGGPRGEQFF. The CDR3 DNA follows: TGCGCCAGCAGCTTGGGTGGACCCCGCGGTGAGCAGTTCTTC.